This section outlines one T cell receptor (beta chain) sequence together with its context. Its specificity is not known. Per germline, CDR1 SEHNR and CDR2 FQNEAQ (reference sequence). V was trimmed by 3 bases and J by 4 bases, leaving 8 bases between them. This CDR3 is 13 amino acids long. The study ran its PCR with 60 Vbeta and 13 Jbeta primers. TCRdb's table, derived via immunoSEQ multiplex PCR, lists solely in-frame clones and lacks some. The table lists about 130,000 clones, around 80% of them singletons, with 4.8% in the top ten. This sample stems from a study of cytomegalovirus exposure and HLA in healthy donors. Study outcomes and limitations: According to reports, the classifier identified cytomegalovirus status with high specificity and sensitivity. Listed as cytomegalovirus-associated were roughly 180 TCR beta chains. For TCR beta chains, V- and J-gene trimming was later linked to a missense DCLRE1C variant.

The rearrangement links TRBV7-9 to TRBJ2-3; D is possibly TRBD2 (6 bases). This sequence originates from a man aged 25-45 years in good health. The sample was PBMCs. The CDR3 bases are TGTGCCAGCAGCTTCGGGAGTTCAGATACGCAGTATTTT. This sequence encodes CASSFGSSDTQYF.